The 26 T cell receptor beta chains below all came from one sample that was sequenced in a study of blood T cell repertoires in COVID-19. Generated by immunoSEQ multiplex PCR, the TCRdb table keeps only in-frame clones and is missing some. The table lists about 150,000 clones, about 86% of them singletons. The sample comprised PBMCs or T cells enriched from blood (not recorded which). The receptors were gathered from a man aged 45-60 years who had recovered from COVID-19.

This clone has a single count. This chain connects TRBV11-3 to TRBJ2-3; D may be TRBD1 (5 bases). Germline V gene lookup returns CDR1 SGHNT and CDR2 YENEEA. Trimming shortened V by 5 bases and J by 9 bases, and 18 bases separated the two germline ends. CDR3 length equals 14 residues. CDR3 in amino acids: CASSTSHPSGTQYF. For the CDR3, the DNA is TGTGCCAGCAGCACGAGTCATCCGTCAGGGACGCAGTATTTT. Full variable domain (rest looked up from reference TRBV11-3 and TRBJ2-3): EAGVVQSPRYKIIEKKQPVAFWCNPISGHNTLYWYLQNLGQGPELLIRYENEEAVDDSQLPKDRFSAERLKGVDSTLKIQPAELGDSAVYLCASSTSHPSGTQYFGPGTRLTVL.

In nucleotides, the CDR3 is TGTGCCAGCAGGAGGGGGCCTTCCGGGGAGCTGTTTTTT. Amino acids: CASRRGPSGELFF. The chain employs TRBV2 and TRBJ2-2, with 7 bases identical to TRBD1. V was clipped by 6 bases and J by 6 bases; unmatched bases: 4. The CDR3 sequence is 13 residues long. Germline V CDR1 and CDR2: SNHLY, FYNNEI.

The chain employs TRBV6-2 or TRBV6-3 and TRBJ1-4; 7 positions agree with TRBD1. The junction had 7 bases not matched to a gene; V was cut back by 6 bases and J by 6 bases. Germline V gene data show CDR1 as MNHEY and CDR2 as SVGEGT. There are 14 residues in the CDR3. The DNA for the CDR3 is TGTGCCAGCAGCGACGGGACAGTGGATGAAAAACTGTTTTTT. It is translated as CASSDGTVDEKLFF.

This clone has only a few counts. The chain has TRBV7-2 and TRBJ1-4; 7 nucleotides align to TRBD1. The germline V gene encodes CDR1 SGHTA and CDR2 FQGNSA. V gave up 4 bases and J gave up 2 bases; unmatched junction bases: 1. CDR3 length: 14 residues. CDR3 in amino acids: CASSSTGTNEKLFF. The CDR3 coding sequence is TGTGCCAGCAGCTCGACAGGGACTAATGAAAAACTGTTTTTT.

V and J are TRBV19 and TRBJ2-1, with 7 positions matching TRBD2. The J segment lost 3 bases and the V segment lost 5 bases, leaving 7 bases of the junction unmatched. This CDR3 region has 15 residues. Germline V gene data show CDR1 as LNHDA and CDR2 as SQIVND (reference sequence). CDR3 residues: CASSPMGGNYNEQFF. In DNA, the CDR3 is TGTGCCAGTAGTCCCATGGGGGGGAACTACAATGAGCAGTTCTTC.

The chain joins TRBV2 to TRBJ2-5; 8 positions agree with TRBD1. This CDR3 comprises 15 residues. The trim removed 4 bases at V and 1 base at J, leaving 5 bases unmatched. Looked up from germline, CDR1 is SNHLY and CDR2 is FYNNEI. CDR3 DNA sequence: TGTGCCAGCAGTGGCGACAGGGGCCGCCAAGAGACCCAGTACTTC. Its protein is CASSGDRGRQETQYF.

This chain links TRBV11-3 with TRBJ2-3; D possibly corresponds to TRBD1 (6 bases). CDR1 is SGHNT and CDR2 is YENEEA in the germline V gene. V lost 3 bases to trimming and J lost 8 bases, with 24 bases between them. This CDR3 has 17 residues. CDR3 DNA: TGTGCCAGCAGCTTGGAGATCATGGGGGCCCAACGCGGTACGCAGTATTTT. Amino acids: CASSLEIMGAQRGTQYF.

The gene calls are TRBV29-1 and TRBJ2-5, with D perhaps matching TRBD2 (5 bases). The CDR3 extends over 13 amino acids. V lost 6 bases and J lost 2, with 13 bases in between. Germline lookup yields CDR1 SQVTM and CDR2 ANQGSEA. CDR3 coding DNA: TGCAGCGTCCCGGGATCCTTACAAGAGACCCAGTACTTC. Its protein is CSVPGSLQETQYF. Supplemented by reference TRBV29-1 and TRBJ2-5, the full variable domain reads SAVISQKPSRDICQRGTSLTIQCQVDSQVTMMFWYRQQPGQSLTLIATANQGSEATYESGFVIDKFPISRPNLTFSTLTVSNMSPEDSSIYLCSVPGSLQETQYFGPGTRLLVL.

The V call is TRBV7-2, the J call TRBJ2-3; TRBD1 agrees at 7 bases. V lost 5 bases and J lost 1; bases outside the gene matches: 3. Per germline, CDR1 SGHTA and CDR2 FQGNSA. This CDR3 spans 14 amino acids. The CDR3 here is CASSPDRGTDTQYF. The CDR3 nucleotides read TGTGCCAGCAGCCCCGACAGGGGCACAGATACGCAGTATTTT.

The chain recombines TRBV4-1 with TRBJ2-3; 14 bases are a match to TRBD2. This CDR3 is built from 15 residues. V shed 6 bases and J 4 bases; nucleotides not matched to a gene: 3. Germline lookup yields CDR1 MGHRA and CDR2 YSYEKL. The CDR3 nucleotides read TGCGCCAGCAGATCGACTAGCGGGGGGGCAGATACGCAGTATTTT. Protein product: CASRSTSGGADTQYF.

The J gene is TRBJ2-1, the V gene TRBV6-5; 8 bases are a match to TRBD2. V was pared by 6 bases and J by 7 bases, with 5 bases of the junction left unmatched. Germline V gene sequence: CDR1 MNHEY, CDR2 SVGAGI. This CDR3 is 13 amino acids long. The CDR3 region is CASSRGGLNEQFF. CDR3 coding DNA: TGTGCCAGCAGCCGGGGGGGGTTGAATGAGCAGTTCTTC.

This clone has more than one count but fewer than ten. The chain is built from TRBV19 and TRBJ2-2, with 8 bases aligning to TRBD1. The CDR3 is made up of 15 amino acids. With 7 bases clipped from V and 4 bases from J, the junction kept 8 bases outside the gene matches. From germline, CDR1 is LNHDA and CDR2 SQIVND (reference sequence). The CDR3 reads CASKKTDRVTGELFF. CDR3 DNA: TGTGCCAGTAAAAAGACGGACAGGGTCACCGGGGAGCTGTTTTTT.

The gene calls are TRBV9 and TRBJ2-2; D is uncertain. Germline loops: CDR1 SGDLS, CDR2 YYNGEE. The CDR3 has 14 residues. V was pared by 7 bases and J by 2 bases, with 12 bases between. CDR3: CASCLGVNTGELFF. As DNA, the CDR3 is TGTGCCAGCTGTTTAGGAGTTAACACCGGGGAGCTGTTTTTT.

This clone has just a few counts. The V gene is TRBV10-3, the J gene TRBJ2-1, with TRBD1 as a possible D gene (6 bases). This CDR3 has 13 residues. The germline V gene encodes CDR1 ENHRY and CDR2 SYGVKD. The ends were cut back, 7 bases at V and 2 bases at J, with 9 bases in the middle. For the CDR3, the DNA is TGTGCCATCAACGCAGGGGCCTACAATGAGCAGTTCTTC. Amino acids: CAINAGAYNEQFF.

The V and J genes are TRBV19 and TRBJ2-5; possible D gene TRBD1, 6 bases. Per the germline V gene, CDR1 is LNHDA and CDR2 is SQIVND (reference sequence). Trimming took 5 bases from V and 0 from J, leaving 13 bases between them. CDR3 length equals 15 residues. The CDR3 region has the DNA TGTGCCAGTAGTCCTCCGGGACACCACCAAGAGACCCAGTACTTC. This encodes CASSPPGHHQETQYF.

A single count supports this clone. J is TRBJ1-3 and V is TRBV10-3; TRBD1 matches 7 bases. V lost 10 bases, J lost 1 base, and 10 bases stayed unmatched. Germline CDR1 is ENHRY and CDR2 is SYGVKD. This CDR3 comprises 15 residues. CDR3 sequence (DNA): TGTGCCAGCTCGGGACAGCTACAATCTGGAAACACCATATATTTT. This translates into CASSGQLQSGNTIYF.

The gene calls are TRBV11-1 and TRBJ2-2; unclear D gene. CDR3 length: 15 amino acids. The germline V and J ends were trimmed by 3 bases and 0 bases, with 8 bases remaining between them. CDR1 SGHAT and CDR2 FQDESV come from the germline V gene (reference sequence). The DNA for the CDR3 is TGTGCCAGCAGCTTGTCCAACACGAACACCGGGGAGCTGTTTTTT. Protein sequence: CASSLSNTNTGELFF.

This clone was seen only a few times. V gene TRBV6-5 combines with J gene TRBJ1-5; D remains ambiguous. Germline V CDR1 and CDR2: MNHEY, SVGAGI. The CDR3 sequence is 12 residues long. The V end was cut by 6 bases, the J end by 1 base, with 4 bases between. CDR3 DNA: TGTGCCAGCAGGTTAAGCAATCAGCCCCAGCATTTT. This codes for CASRLSNQPQHF.

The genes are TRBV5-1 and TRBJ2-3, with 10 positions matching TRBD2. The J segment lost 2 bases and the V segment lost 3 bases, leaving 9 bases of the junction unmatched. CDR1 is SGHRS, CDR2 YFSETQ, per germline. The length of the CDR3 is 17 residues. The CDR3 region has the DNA TGCGCCAGCAGCTCTCTCTTAGCGGGGGGACCCACAGATACGCAGTATTTT. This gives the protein CASSSLLAGGPTDTQYF. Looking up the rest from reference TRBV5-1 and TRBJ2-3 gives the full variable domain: KAGVTQTPRYLIKTRGQQVTLSCSPISGHRSVSWYQQTPGQGLQFLFEYFSETQRNKGNFPGRFSGRQFSNSRSEMNVSTLELGDSALYLCASSSLLAGGPTDTQYFGPGTRLTVL.

CDR3: CASSSRQGGEQYF. CDR3 DNA: TGTGCCAGCAGTTCAAGACAGGGAGGTGAGCAGTACTTC. This chain links TRBV6-5 with TRBJ2-7, with a tentative D call TRBD1 (7 bases). Per germline, CDR1 MNHEY and CDR2 SVGAGI. The CDR3 runs 13 residues. The V end lost 4 bases, the J end lost 7 bases, and 14 bases lay between the germline ends.

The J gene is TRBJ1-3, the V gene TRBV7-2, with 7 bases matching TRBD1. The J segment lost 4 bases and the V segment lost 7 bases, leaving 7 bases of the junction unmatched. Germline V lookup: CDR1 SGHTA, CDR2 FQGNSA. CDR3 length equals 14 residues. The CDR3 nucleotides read TGTGCCAGCATCGAACAGGGGTTCGGAAACACCATATATTTT. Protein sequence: CASIEQGFGNTIYF.

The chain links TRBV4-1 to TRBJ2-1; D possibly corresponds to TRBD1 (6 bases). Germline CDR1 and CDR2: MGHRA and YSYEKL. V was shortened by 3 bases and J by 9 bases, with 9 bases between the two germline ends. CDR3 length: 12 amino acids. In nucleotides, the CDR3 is TGCGCCAGCAGCCAGAGCAGGGGTGAGCAGTTCTTC. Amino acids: CASSQSRGEQFF.

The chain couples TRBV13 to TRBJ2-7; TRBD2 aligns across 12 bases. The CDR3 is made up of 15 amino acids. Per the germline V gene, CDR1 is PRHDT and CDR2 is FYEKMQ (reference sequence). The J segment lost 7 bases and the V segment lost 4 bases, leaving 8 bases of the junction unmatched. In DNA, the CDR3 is TGTGCCAGCAGCTCCGGACTAGCGGGGAATGGAGAGCAGTACTTC. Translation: CASSSGLAGNGEQYF. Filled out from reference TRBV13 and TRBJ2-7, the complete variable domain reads AAGVIQSPRHLIKEKRETATLKCYPIPRHDTVYWYQQGPGQDPQFLISFYEKMQSDKGSIPDRFSAQQFSDYHSELNMSSLELGDSALYFCASSSGLAGNGEQYFGPGTRLTVT.

CDR3 protein: CASRDRGGFGYTF. Written as DNA, the CDR3 is TGTGCCAGCAGAGACAGGGGAGGTTTTGGCTACACCTTC. The genes are TRBV25-1 and TRBJ1-2; 8 nucleotides match TRBD1. CDR3 length equals 13 residues. V lost 6 bases and J lost 7; bases outside the gene matches: 7. CDR1 MGHDK and CDR2 SYGVNS come from the germline V gene.

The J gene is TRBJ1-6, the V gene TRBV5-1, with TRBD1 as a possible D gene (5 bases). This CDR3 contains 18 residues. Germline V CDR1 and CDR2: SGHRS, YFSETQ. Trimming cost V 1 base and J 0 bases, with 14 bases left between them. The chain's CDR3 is CASSLRPQDSSYNSPLHF. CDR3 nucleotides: TGCGCCAGCAGCTTGCGCCCACAGGATAGCTCCTATAATTCACCCCTCCACTTT. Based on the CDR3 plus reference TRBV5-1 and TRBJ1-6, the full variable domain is KAGVTQTPRYLIKTRGQQVTLSCSPISGHRSVSWYQQTPGQGLQFLFEYFSETQRNKGNFPGRFSGRQFSNSRSEMNVSTLELGDSALYLCASSLRPQDSSYNSPLHFGNGTRLTVT.

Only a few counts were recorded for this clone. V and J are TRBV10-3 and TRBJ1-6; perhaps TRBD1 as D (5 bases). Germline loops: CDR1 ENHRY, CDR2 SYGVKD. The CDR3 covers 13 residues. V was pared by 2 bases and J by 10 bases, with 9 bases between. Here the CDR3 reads CAISERGGSPLHF. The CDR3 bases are TGTGCCATCAGTGAGAGGGGTGGGTCACCCCTCCACTTT.